Listed here is a single T cell receptor (beta chain). Trimming removed 6 bases from V and 6 bases from J, with 10 bases in between. The CDR3 is made up of 12 amino acids. CDR1 and CDR2 (germline): SGDLS, YYNGEE. The data originate from a study of Tregs in tolerant kidney transplant recipients. CD4+CD25+CD127- Tregs, CD4+CD25- non-Tregs, CD4 and CD8 cells were sorted. The table came from immunoSEQ multiplex PCR; TCRdb's copy has only in-frame clones and leaves some out. The sample carries 75,000 to 95,000 clones, roughly nine tenths recorded once. The chain uses TRBV9 and TRBJ1-3, with D uncertain. The TCR sequence derives from a human donor in good health. Sequenced: CD8+ T cells from blood. The CDR3 region is CASKSDVNTIYF. CDR3 sequence (DNA): TGTGCCAGCAAATCGGACGTAAACACCATATATTTT.